The clone carrying this T cell receptor (beta chain) was seen once. Its target is unknown. This sample was taken from a study of shared clonotypes between healthy human individuals. An approximately 210 ng quantity of DNA, approximately 29,000 T cell genomes, went into the sorted-subset replicate PCRs. Assay: immunoSEQ multiplex PCR; the TCRdb copy retains only in-frame clones and omits some. This table has over 2 million clones, about 95% appearing once. As defined, naive CD8 cells were CD45RO-negative and positively selected for CCR7, with terminally differentiated effector memory CD45RA+ cells excluded. Study-wide results and limits: For naive CD4 cells, 4% to 5% of clonotypes were shared across a few donors.

CDR1 and CDR2 (germline): SGHAT, FQNNGV. J lost 2 bases, V lost 5 bases, and 13 bases had no gene match. This CDR3 is 18 amino acids long. The source material was naive CD8+ T cells sorted from blood. This receptor was obtained from a man aged 18 to 30 in good health. The chain joins TRBV11-2 to TRBJ2-3; the match to TRBD2 covers 10 bases. The CDR3 DNA reads as TGTGCCAGCAGCCAGGTCGATAGCGGGGGGATTTACACAGATACGCAGTATTTT. Its protein is CASSQVDSGGIYTDTQYF. The full variable domain, with the rest looked up from reference TRBV11-2 and TRBJ2-3, is EAGVAQSPRYKIIEKRQSVAFWCNPISGHATLYWYQQILGQGPKLLIQFQNNGVVDDSQLPKDRFSAERLKGVDSTLKIQPAKLEDSAVYLCASSQVDSGGIYTDTQYFGPGTRLTVL.